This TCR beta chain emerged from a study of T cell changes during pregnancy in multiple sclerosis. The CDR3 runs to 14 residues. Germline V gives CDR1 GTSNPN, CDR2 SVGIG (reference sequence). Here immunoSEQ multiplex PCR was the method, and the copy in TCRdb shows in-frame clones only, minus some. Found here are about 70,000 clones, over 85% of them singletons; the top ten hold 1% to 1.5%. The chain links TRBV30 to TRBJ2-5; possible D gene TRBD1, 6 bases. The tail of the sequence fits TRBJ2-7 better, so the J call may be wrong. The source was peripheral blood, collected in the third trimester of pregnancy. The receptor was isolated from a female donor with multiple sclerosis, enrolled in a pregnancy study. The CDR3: CAWSAQQGSYEQYF. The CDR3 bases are TGTGCCTGGAGTGCCCAACAGGGATCCTACGAGCAGTACTTC.